This is a list of T cell receptor beta chains from one sample in a study of human T cells and chemical hapten exposure. Using its own MiXCR run on the RACE reads, TCRdb lists one record per CDR3 protein. The sample holds around 75,000 distinct CDR3 sequences, roughly 12% seen once. The material was whole blood, obtained in connection with sensitization to the hapten diphenylcyclopropenone (DPC). These receptors were taken from a woman aged 55-70 years with alopecia areata. Some clones in this sample may be carry-over from other donors' samples. The CDR3 runs from the conserved cysteine through the conserved F or W. The order of the fields is clone size, D gene, J gene, V gene, CDR3 protein, CDR3 DNA. D genes are given only for firm matches. Size tells how often a clone was seen (once, few, many) or the class of an expanded clone, and some rows leave it out.

abundance: many
d_gene: -
j_gene: TRBJ1-2
v_gene: TRBV20-1
CDR3aa: CSARWATNYGYTF
CDR3nt: TGCAGTGCTAGATGGGCCACCAACTATGGCTACACCTTC

abundance: few
d_gene: TRBD1
j_gene: TRBJ2-5
v_gene: TRBV3-1
CDR3aa: CASSLNRGLETQYF
CDR3nt: TGTGCCAGCAGCCTAAACAGGGGGCTGGAGACCCAGTACTTC

abundance: many
d_gene: -
j_gene: TRBJ2-6
v_gene: TRBV11-2
CDR3aa: CASSLDPQSGANVLTF
CDR3nt: TGTGCCAGCAGCTTAGACCCGCAATCCGGGGCCAACGTCCTGACTTTC

abundance: few
d_gene: TRBD1
j_gene: TRBJ2-1
v_gene: TRBV20-1
CDR3aa: CSAHRQGYYNEQFF
CDR3nt: TGCAGTGCTCACCGACAGGGGTACTACAATGAGCAGTTCTTC

abundance: many
d_gene: -
j_gene: TRBJ2-3
v_gene: TRBV2
CDR3aa: CASRIRNTDTQYF
CDR3nt: TGTGCCAGCAGGATCAGGAACACAGATACGCAGTATTTT

abundance: -
d_gene: -
j_gene: TRBJ2-3
v_gene: TRBV12-3/TRBV12-4
CDR3aa: CASRLGGTDTQYF
CDR3nt: TGTGCCAGCAGGTTGGGGGGCACAGATACGCAGTATTTT

abundance: many
d_gene: -
j_gene: TRBJ1-1
v_gene: TRBV2
CDR3aa: CASSDGRFPTEAFF
CDR3nt: TGTGCCAGCAGTGATGGTCGGTTTCCCACTGAAGCTTTCTTT

abundance: -
d_gene: -
j_gene: TRBJ1-1
v_gene: TRBV3-1
CDR3aa: CASSQPRGTEAFF
CDR3nt: TGTGCCAGCAGCCAGCCGAGAGGTACTGAAGCTTTCTTT

abundance: many
d_gene: -
j_gene: TRBJ2-5
v_gene: TRBV2
CDR3aa: CASSGRSGYETQYF
CDR3nt: TGTGCCAGCAGTGGCAGGAGTGGCTATGAGACCCAGTACTTC

abundance: many
d_gene: TRBD2
j_gene: TRBJ2-3
v_gene: TRBV20-1
CDR3aa: CSARAISGGAGDTQYF
CDR3nt: TGCAGTGCCAGGGCCATTAGCGGGGGGGCCGGAGATACGCAGTATTTT

abundance: few
d_gene: -
j_gene: TRBJ1-2
v_gene: TRBV7-9
CDR3aa: CASSPGSLNYGYTF
CDR3nt: TGTGCCAGCAGCCCCGGCTCGCTTAACTATGGCTACACCTTC

abundance: few
d_gene: TRBD1
j_gene: TRBJ2-3
v_gene: TRBV5-1
CDR3aa: CASSPGQGSDTQYF
CDR3nt: TGCGCCAGCAGCCCTGGACAGGGGTCAGATACGCAGTATTTT

abundance: many
d_gene: -
j_gene: TRBJ1-4
v_gene: TRBV20-1
CDR3aa: CSAAEGLANEKLFF
CDR3nt: TGCAGTGCCGCAGAGGGCTTGGCTAATGAAAAACTGTTTTTT

abundance: many
d_gene: -
j_gene: TRBJ1-5
v_gene: TRBV30
CDR3aa: CAWSWDSNQPQHF
CDR3nt: TGTGCCTGGAGTTGGGATAGCAATCAGCCCCAGCATTTT

abundance: few
d_gene: -
j_gene: TRBJ1-6
v_gene: TRBV7-3
CDR3aa: CASRIIRAGAYNSPLHF
CDR3nt: TGTGCCAGCAGGATCATTCGGGCAGGGGCCTATAATTCACCCCTCCACTTT

abundance: -
d_gene: TRBD2
j_gene: TRBJ2-3
v_gene: TRBV20-1
CDR3aa: CSPTSGNTDTQYF
CDR3nt: TGCAGCCCCACTAGCGGGAACACAGATACGCAGTATTTT

abundance: many
d_gene: TRBD2
j_gene: TRBJ2-1
v_gene: TRBV7-3
CDR3aa: CASSPTTAGGPQFF
CDR3nt: TGTGCCAGCAGCCCAACAACAGCGGGGGGGCCGCAGTTCTTC

abundance: -
d_gene: -
j_gene: TRBJ2-1
v_gene: TRBV18
CDR3aa: CAGGSNHNEQFF
CDR3nt: TGTGCCGGGGGATCGAATCACAATGAGCAGTTCTTC

abundance: -
d_gene: -
j_gene: TRBJ2-2
v_gene: TRBV12-5
CDR3aa: CASGLVNQDTRDTGELFF
CDR3nt: TGTGCTAGTGGTTTGGTAAACCAGGACACCCGGGACACCGGGGAGCTGTTTTTT

abundance: -
d_gene: -
j_gene: TRBJ1-1
v_gene: TRBV29-1
CDR3aa: CSAGRTANTEAFF
CDR3nt: TGCAGCGCTGGACGGACAGCGAACACTGAAGCTTTCTTT